This T cell receptor beta chain was identified during a study of response to subunit inactivated influenza vaccine. TCRdb passed the RT-PCR reads through MiXCR, listing each CDR3 protein once. The sample comprises under 950,000 distinct CDR3 sequences, about 20% of which are singletons, and roughly 10% rests with the top ten. J was trimmed by 3 bases and V by 0 bases; bases with no gene match: 2. This CDR3 has 16 amino acids. Germline V gene lookup returns CDR1 KGHSH and CDR2 LQKENI. Study-wide results and caveats: Each seasonal influenza vaccination recruits few new T cells, the authors suggested.

Remarks on this clonotype: The antigen remains unidentified.

The chain couples TRBV18 to TRBJ2-7; 13 bases match TRBD2. The receptor's source is a man aged 45 to 65 who received an inactivated influenza vaccine. Here the sequenced sample was PBMCs from blood, taken roughly 5 days after vaccination. Here the CDR3 reads CASSPPGLAGDYEQYF. For the CDR3, the DNA is TGTGCCAGCTCACCACCAGGACTAGCGGGGGACTACGAGCAGTACTTC.